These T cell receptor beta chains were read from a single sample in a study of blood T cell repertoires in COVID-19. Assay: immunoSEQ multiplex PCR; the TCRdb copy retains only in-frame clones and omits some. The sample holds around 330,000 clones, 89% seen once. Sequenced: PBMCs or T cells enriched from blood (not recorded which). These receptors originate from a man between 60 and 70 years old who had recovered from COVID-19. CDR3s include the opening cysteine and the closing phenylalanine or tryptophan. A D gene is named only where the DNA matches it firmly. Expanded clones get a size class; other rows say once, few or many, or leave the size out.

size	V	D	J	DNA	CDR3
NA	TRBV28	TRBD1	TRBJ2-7	TGTGCCAGCCTAGGACAGGGGACAACCTACGAGCAGTACTTC	CASLGQGTTYEQYF
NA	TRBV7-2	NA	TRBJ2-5	TGTGCCAGCAGCTTAGAGTCTAGCCAGACAAAGGGGACCCAGTACTTC	CASSLESSQTKGTQYF
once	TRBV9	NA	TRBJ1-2	TGTGCCAGCAGCGTAGATCCGGGGGTATATGGCTACACCTTC	CASSVDPGVYGYTF
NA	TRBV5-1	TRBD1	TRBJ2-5	TGCGCCAGCAGCTCCACAGGGGGCTGGGAGACCCAGTACTTC	CASSSTGGWETQYF
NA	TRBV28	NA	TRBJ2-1	TGTGCCATCCGTAACTACAATGAGCAGTTCTTC	CAIRNYNEQFF
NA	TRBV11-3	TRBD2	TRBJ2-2	TGTGCCAGCAGCTTAGTGGGAGGGAGCAAGAACACCGGGGAGCTGTTTTTT	CASSLVGGSKNTGELFF
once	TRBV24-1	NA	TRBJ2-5	TGTGCCACCAGTGATTCCAGGGTAATCACAGAGACCCAGTACTTC	CATSDSRVITETQYF
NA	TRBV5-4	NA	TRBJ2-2	TGTGCCAGCACCCCCGCAGCGGTAACCACCGGGGAGCTGTTTTTT	CASTPAAVTTGELFF
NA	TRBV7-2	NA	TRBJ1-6	TGTGCCAGCAGCCCAGACAGGACCCCTAATTCACCCCTCCACTTT	CASSPDRTPNSPLHF
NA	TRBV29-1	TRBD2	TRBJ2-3	TGCAGCGTTGAATGGGCGGGAGTCAGCACAGATACGCAGTATTTT	CSVEWAGVSTDTQYF
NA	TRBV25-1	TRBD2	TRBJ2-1	TGTGCCAGCAGTGACCCATGGGGGGGTCAGCAGTTCTTC	CASSDPWGGQQFF
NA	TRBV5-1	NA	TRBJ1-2	TGCGCCAGCAGCTTAGTCTCCGGGAACTATGGCTACACCTTC	CASSLVSGNYGYTF
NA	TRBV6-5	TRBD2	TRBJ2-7	TGTGCCAGCAGAGCAGGACTAGCGGGCAAGTACGAGCAGTACTTC	CASRAGLAGKYEQYF
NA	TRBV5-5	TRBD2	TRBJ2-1	TGTGCCAGCAGCTTGGTGGGAGGGCCCTACAATGAGCAGTTCTTC	CASSLVGGPYNEQFF
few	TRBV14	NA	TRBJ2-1	TGTGCCAGCAGCCTCGGGACTTACAATGAGCAGTTCTTC	CASSLGTYNEQFF
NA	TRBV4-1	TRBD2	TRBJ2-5	TGCGCCAGCAGCCTTGGACTAGCCCAAGAGACCCAGTACTTC	CASSLGLAQETQYF
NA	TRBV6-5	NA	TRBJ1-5	TGTGCCAGCAGTCTAAGACAGCTTAATCAGCCCCAGCATTTT	CASSLRQLNQPQHF
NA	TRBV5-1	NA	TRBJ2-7	TGCGCCAGCAGCTTGGGACTGGGGGCTTGGAACGAGCAGTACTTC	CASSLGLGAWNEQYF
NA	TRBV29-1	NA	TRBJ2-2	TGCAGCGTTGTAGGGGTAATGAACACCGGGGAGCTGTTTTTT	CSVVGVMNTGELFF
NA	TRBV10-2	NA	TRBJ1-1	TGCGCCACCCACTGGAGCACTGAAGCTTTCTTT	CATHWSTEAFF
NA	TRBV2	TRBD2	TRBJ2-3	TGTGCCAGCAGCCAAGCGGGAGGTACGCAGTATTTT	CASSQAGGTQYF